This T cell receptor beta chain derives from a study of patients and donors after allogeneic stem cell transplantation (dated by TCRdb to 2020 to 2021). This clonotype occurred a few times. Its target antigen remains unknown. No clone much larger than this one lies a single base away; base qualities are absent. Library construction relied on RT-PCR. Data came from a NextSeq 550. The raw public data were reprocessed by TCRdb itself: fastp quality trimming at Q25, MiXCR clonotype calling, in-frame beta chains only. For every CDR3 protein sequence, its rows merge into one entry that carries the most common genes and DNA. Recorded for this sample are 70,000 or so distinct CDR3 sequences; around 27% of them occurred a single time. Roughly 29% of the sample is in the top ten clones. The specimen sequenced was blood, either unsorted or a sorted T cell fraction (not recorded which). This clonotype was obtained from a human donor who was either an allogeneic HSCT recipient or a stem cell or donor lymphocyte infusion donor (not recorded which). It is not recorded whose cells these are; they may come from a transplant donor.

CDR3 sequence: CASSFDQAEAFF. The base sequence is TGTGCCAGCAGCTTTGATCAGGCTGAAGCTTTCTTT. The sequence links TRBV7-9 to TRBJ1-1; the D gene remains uncertain. Relative to germline, V is 3 bases shorter and J is 6 bases shorter, with 8 bases between their ends. CDR1 and CDR2, per the germline V gene (reference sequence), are SEHNR and FQNEAQ. The cysteine opens and the phenylalanine closes a CDR3 of 12 amino acids. The sequence is cut down to CDR3 DNA, 36 bases in frame from base 1.